This T cell receptor (beta chain) was observed in a study of spatial heterogeneity in lung cancer. Whole-study results and caveats: The study found that expanded intratumoral alpha and beta TCR counts tracked tumor mutation counts.

Germline V gene sequence: CDR1 SGHTA, CDR2 FQGNSA. The CDR3 loop spans 16 amino acids. The V end was cut by 5 bases, the J end by 4 bases, with 19 bases between. Time point meaning: sample taken at primary tumor resection. A total of approximately 77 untreated early-stage non-small cell lung cancer patients served as donors. No cells were sorted before sequencing. The whole RNA sequenced was extracted from tumor, nontumor lung or frozen PBMC. This clonotype is labeled medium-sized. Antigen specificity is unknown. Every TCR cDNA molecule carried a tag that served as a unique molecular identifier. TCRdb reprocessed the 5' RACE reads with MiXCR, giving one entry per CDR3 protein. The sample has about 4,000 distinct CDR3 sequences; about 4% are singletons.

The clonotype was recovered from a male donor with early-stage non-small cell lung cancer. The chain is built from TRBV7-2 and TRBJ2-3; D perhaps matches TRBD2 (6 bases). The sample was lung tumor tissue, taken at surgery. The CDR3 loop reads CASSTPGLPTSDTQYF. The CDR3 DNA follows: TGTGCCAGCAGCACTCCGGGACTTCCTACCTCAGATACGCAGTATTTT.